The present TCR beta chain was sequenced within a study of shared clonotypes between healthy human individuals. Germline V gene data show CDR1 as SGHAT and CDR2 as FQNNGV. V dropped 2 bases and J dropped 2 bases, with 22 bases sitting between them. The CDR3 length is 19 residues. This clone was counted once. Method: immunoSEQ multiplex PCR; TCRdb's copy keeps in-frame clones and lacks some. The sample has roughly 760,000 clones; approximately 74% are singletons. The sample taken for sequencing was memory CD4+ T cells sorted from blood. This sample's subset: CD45RA-negative fraction. This rearrangement joins TRBV11-2 to TRBJ2-1; D gene ambiguous. This TCR was recovered from a woman aged 30 to 39 in good health. CDR3 protein: CASSLRYQETPYAYNEQFF. The CDR3 DNA reads as TGTGCCAGCAGCTTACGGTATCAAGAGACACCGTACGCCTACAATGAGCAGTTCTTC. The variable domain in full, with the rest retrieved from reference TRBV11-2 and TRBJ2-1, is EAGVAQSPRYKIIEKRQSVAFWCNPISGHATLYWYQQILGQGPKLLIQFQNNGVVDDSQLPKDRFSAERLKGVDSTLKIQPAKLEDSAVYLCASSLRYQETPYAYNEQFFGPGTRLTVL.